This T cell receptor beta chain was captured by sequencing in a study of cytomegalovirus exposure and HLA in healthy donors. Whole-study context: Roughly 80 million unique TCRs from HLA-typed donors were held in an early data release.

General observations from the study: In a later analysis, TCR beta V- and J-gene trimming showed a link to a missense DCLRE1C variant.

Primers included in the PCR were 60 Vbeta and 13 Jbeta primers. Method: immunoSEQ multiplex PCR; TCRdb's copy keeps in-frame clones and lacks some. The sample lists roughly 120,000 clones; approximately 80% were seen once. Despite likely unrecorded immune exposures, the donors were nominally healthy at the time of sampling. On this clone itself: Its specificity is not known.

The receptor's source is a human donor in good health. The specimen sequenced was PBMCs.

CDR3 protein: CASPSRGLEAFF. CDR3 nucleotides: TGTGCCAGCCCGAGCAGGGGGCTTGAAGCTTTCTTT. The chain couples TRBV2 to TRBJ1-1; 8 bases agree with TRBD1. CDR1 SNHLY and CDR2 FYNNEI come from the germline V gene. The CDR3 loop spans 12 amino acids. Trimming cost V 8 bases and J 7 bases; bases outside gene matches: 6.